This entry lists 3 T cell receptor beta chains sequenced from one sample in a study of T cells in Graves' hyperthyroidism and ophthalmopathy (dated by TCRdb to the late 2010s). The library relied on multiplex PCR. TCRdb names Illumina HiSeq 2000 as the instrument used. The TCR beta CDR3 regions were amplified from the RNA transcripts. The first round of RT-PCR for the TCR CDR3 was performed with the HTBI primer set and the Qiagen OneStep RT-PCR kit. The public sequencing data were trimmed at Q25 with fastp and processed into clonotypes with MiXCR by TCRdb, which kept only in-frame beta chains. Rows with a matching CDR3 protein are joined into one entry that keeps the most common DNA and genes. In all, the sample holds a few hundred thousand distinct CDR3 sequences, and roughly 15% of those were seen once. Approximately 5.3% of the sample lies in the top ten. The sample taken for sequencing was blood. Receptor source: a woman younger than 35 with Graves' hyperthyroidism.

The chain has TRBV7-3 and TRBJ2-1; 8 positions agree with TRBD2. The V and J ends lost 2 bases and 0 bases, in that order; junction bases with no gene match: 9. The germline CDR1 and CDR2 sequences are SGHTA and FQGTGA. This CDR3 is built from 18 residues. This CDR3 is CASSLLSSGVLSYNEQFF. The CDR3 nucleotides are TGTGCCAGCAGCTTACTGAGTAGCGGGGTCCTCTCCTACAATGAGCAGTTCTTC.

This clonotype was observed a handful of times. This chain uses TRBV28 with TRBJ1-4; D is undetermined. CDR3 size: 12 residues. Germline assignment: CDR1 MDHEN and CDR2 SYDVKM. The ends were cut back, 2 bases at V and 5 bases at J, with 3 bases in the middle. The CDR3 protein is CASSLGNEKLFF. In DNA form, the CDR3 reads TGTGCCAGCAGTTTAGGAAATGAAAAACTGTTTTTT.

This clonotype was seen at least ten times. This chain joins TRBV10-3 and TRBJ2-7, with TRBD1 matching 12 bases. Germline loops: CDR1 ENHRY, CDR2 SYGVKD. This CDR3 is 14 amino acids long. V was clipped by 4 bases and J by 5 bases; unmatched bases: 3. CDR3 DNA sequence: TGTGCCATCAGTGCGCGGGACAGGGGGCACGAGCAGTACTTC. Residues: CAISARDRGHEQYF.